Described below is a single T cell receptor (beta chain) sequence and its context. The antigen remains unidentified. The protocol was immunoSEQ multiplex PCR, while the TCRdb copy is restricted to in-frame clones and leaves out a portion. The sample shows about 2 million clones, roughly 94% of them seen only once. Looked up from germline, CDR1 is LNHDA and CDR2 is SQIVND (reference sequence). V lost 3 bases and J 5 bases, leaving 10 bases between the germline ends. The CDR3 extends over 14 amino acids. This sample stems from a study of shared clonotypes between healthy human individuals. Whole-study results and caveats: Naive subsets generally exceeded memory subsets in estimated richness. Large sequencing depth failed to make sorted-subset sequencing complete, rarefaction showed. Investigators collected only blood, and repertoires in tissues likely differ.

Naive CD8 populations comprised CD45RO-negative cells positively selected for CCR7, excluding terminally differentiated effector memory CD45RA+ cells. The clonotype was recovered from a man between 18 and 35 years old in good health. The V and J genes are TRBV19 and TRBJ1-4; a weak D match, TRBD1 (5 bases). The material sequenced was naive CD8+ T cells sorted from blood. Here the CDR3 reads CASSILTVNEKLFF. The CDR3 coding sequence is TGTGCCAGTAGTATTTTGACAGTAAATGAAAAACTGTTTTTT. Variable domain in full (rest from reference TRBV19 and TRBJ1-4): DGGITQSPKYLFRKEGQNVTLSCEQNLNHDAMYWYRQDPGQGLRLIYYSQIVNDFQKGDIAEGYSVSREKKESFPLTVTSAQKNPTAFYLCASSILTVNEKLFFGSGTQLSVL.